Listed below are T cell receptor beta chains from one sample, sequenced in a study of vaccination and CD4 T cells after COVID-19. These TCRs are of unknown antigen specificity. TCRdb fed the PCR reads into MiXCR, producing one record per CDR3 protein. The table shows approximately 21,000 distinct CDR3 sequences, with approximately 57% occurring only once. The sample here was CD4+ T cells from blood, cultured in vitro, taken after SARS-CoV-2 vaccination. The origin of the receptors is a human donor who had recovered from COVID-19. The CDR3 runs from the conserved cysteine through the conserved F or W. A D gene is named only where the DNA matches it firmly. The listing skips clone size in some rows; elsewhere it reads once, few, many or a size class.

d_call: -; j_call: TRBJ1-1; clone_size: few; v_call: TRBV6-4; cdr3_aa: CASRLERNTEAFF; cdr3_nt: TGTGCCAGCAGACTCGAGAGGAACACTGAAGCTTTCTTT
d_call: -; j_call: TRBJ1-2; clone_size: -; v_call: TRBV5-6; cdr3_aa: CASSIMGAVSYGYTF; cdr3_nt: TGTGCCAGCAGCATTATGGGGGCAGTGAGCTATGGCTACACCTTC
d_call: TRBD1; j_call: TRBJ1-2; clone_size: -; v_call: TRBV11-2; cdr3_aa: CASTRGTGGAYGYTF; cdr3_nt: TGTGCCAGCACCCGTGGGACAGGGGGCGCCTATGGCTACACCTTC
d_call: -; j_call: TRBJ1-5; clone_size: -; v_call: TRBV19; cdr3_aa: CASSLLNQPQHF; cdr3_nt: TGTGCCAGTAGTCTCCTCAATCAGCCCCAGCATTTT
d_call: TRBD2; j_call: TRBJ2-2; clone_size: few; v_call: TRBV7-3; cdr3_aa: CASRIAGAGELFF; cdr3_nt: TGTGCCAGCAGAATAGCGGGAGCCGGGGAGCTGTTTTTT
d_call: TRBD1; j_call: TRBJ1-5; clone_size: few; v_call: TRBV20-1; cdr3_aa: CSARELGTAGGPQHF; cdr3_nt: TGCAGTGCTAGAGAGCTAGGGACAGCGGGTGGGCCCCAGCATTTT
d_call: -; j_call: TRBJ2-7; clone_size: -; v_call: TRBV30; cdr3_aa: CAWSSSSYYEQYF; cdr3_nt: TGTGCCTGGAGTTCCAGCAGTTACTACGAGCAGTACTTC
d_call: TRBD2; j_call: TRBJ2-3; clone_size: -; v_call: TRBV19; cdr3_aa: CASGTSGDTQYF; cdr3_nt: TGTGCCAGCGGGACTAGCGGTGATACGCAGTATTTT
d_call: TRBD1; j_call: TRBJ2-5; clone_size: once; v_call: TRBV5-1; cdr3_aa: CASRITGGGETQYF; cdr3_nt: TGCGCCAGCAGAATCACAGGGGGTGGTGAGACCCAGTACTTC
d_call: TRBD1; j_call: TRBJ1-3; clone_size: -; v_call: TRBV7-2; cdr3_aa: CASSLVIGVRGRSGNTIYF; cdr3_nt: TGTGCCAGCAGCTTAGTAATAGGTGTCAGGGGGCGCTCTGGAAACACCATATATTTT
d_call: -; j_call: TRBJ2-1; clone_size: -; v_call: TRBV20-1; cdr3_aa: CSASDLGSHNEQFF; cdr3_nt: TGCAGTGCATCGGACCTAGGGTCCCACAATGAGCAGTTCTTC
d_call: TRBD1; j_call: TRBJ1-1; clone_size: -; v_call: TRBV6-1; cdr3_aa: CASRRPGQGYRNTEAFF; cdr3_nt: TGTGCCAGCAGGCGACCGGGACAGGGATACCGGAACACTGAAGCTTTCTTT
d_call: TRBD1; j_call: TRBJ1-5; clone_size: -; v_call: TRBV28; cdr3_aa: CASSFRDRDNQPQHF; cdr3_nt: TGTGCCAGCAGTTTCCGCGACAGGGACAATCAGCCCCAGCATTTT
d_call: -; j_call: TRBJ1-2; clone_size: -; v_call: TRBV30; cdr3_aa: CAWSIGGQSGYTF; cdr3_nt: TGTGCCTGGAGTATTGGTGGTCAAAGTGGCTACACCTTC
d_call: TRBD2; j_call: TRBJ2-3; clone_size: -; v_call: TRBV18; cdr3_aa: CASSPSGTRRDTQYF; cdr3_nt: TGTGCCAGCTCACCCTCCGGGACTAGGAGGGATACGCAGTATTTT
d_call: -; j_call: TRBJ1-1; clone_size: -; v_call: TRBV6-1; cdr3_aa: CASSPNGGNTEAFF; cdr3_nt: TGTGCCAGCAGTCCCAACGGTGGAAACACTGAAGCTTTCTTT
d_call: TRBD1; j_call: TRBJ2-3; clone_size: -; v_call: TRBV7-2; cdr3_aa: CASSPGGGTDTQYF; cdr3_nt: TGTGCCAGCAGCCCAGGGGGCGGGACAGATACGCAGTATTTT
d_call: -; j_call: TRBJ1-3; clone_size: few; v_call: TRBV7-7; cdr3_aa: CASSLGRGNTIYF; cdr3_nt: TGTGCCAGCAGCTTAGGACGCGGGAACACCATATATTTT
d_call: -; j_call: TRBJ2-7; clone_size: -; v_call: TRBV7-2; cdr3_aa: CASSLAARVVDEQYF; cdr3_nt: TGTGCCAGCAGCTTAGCGGCCAGGGTGGTGGATGAGCAGTACTTC
d_call: TRBD1; j_call: TRBJ2-5; clone_size: -; v_call: TRBV20-1; cdr3_aa: CSASFGTGIATQYF; cdr3_nt: TGCAGTGCTAGTTTCGGGACAGGGATTGCGACCCAGTACTTC
d_call: TRBD1; j_call: TRBJ1-5; clone_size: -; v_call: TRBV27; cdr3_aa: CASSLSSGGNQPQHF; cdr3_nt: TGTGCCAGCAGTTTATCGTCAGGGGGAAATCAGCCCCAGCATTTT
d_call: -; j_call: TRBJ1-1; clone_size: few; v_call: TRBV24-1; cdr3_aa: CATGGGVGDTEAFF; cdr3_nt: TGTGCCACCGGTGGGGGGGTAGGGGACACTGAAGCTTTCTTT
d_call: TRBD1; j_call: TRBJ1-6; clone_size: -; v_call: TRBV7-2; cdr3_aa: CASSSSRASGQLNSPLHF; cdr3_nt: TGTGCCAGCAGCTCATCCCGAGCCTCGGGACAGCTTAATTCACCCCTCCACTTT
d_call: -; j_call: TRBJ2-7; clone_size: -; v_call: TRBV12-5; cdr3_aa: CASPRADEQYF; cdr3_nt: TGTGCTAGTCCCCGAGCCGACGAGCAGTACTTC
d_call: -; j_call: TRBJ1-1; clone_size: -; v_call: TRBV5-1; cdr3_aa: CASSLSYRDWNTEAFF; cdr3_nt: TGCGCCAGCAGCTTAAGCTATCGGGACTGGAACACTGAAGCTTTCTTT
d_call: -; j_call: TRBJ1-2; clone_size: -; v_call: TRBV2; cdr3_aa: CASSPSPHTPAGYTF; cdr3_nt: TGTGCCAGCAGTCCCTCCCCACATACCCCCGCCGGCTACACCTTC
d_call: TRBD2; j_call: TRBJ2-3; clone_size: -; v_call: TRBV20-1; cdr3_aa: CSARDRLAGVTDTQYF; cdr3_nt: TGCAGTGCTAGAGATCGGCTAGCGGGGGTCACAGATACGCAGTATTTT
d_call: TRBD1; j_call: TRBJ1-2; clone_size: -; v_call: TRBV6-1; cdr3_aa: CASRTGGGYTF; cdr3_nt: TGTGCCAGCAGAACAGGGGGTGGCTACACCTTC
d_call: TRBD1; j_call: TRBJ2-1; clone_size: -; v_call: TRBV6-5; cdr3_aa: CASSYSGTGNSYNEQFF; cdr3_nt: TGTGCCAGCAGTTACTCGGGGACAGGGAATTCCTACAATGAGCAGTTCTTC
d_call: -; j_call: TRBJ2-7; clone_size: once; v_call: TRBV11-3; cdr3_aa: CASSRGGTETYEQYF; cdr3_nt: TGTGCCAGCAGCAGAGGGGGGACAGAAACGTACGAGCAGTACTTC
d_call: -; j_call: TRBJ2-7; clone_size: few; v_call: TRBV20-1; cdr3_aa: CSAREDSYEQYF; cdr3_nt: TGCAGTGCTAGAGAGGACTCCTACGAGCAGTACTTC
d_call: TRBD1; j_call: TRBJ2-2; clone_size: -; v_call: TRBV10-3; cdr3_aa: CAISESSAGGNTGELFF; cdr3_nt: TGTGCCATCAGTGAGTCATCGGCAGGGGGCAACACCGGGGAGCTGTTTTTT
d_call: -; j_call: TRBJ2-3; clone_size: -; v_call: TRBV28; cdr3_aa: CASSLDRARVTDTQYF; cdr3_nt: TGTGCCAGCAGTTTAGATAGGGCCAGGGTAACAGATACGCAGTATTTT
d_call: -; j_call: TRBJ1-5; clone_size: few; v_call: TRBV20-1; cdr3_aa: CSADLLSNSNQPQHF; cdr3_nt: TGCAGTGCCGATCTCCTGAGTAATAGCAATCAGCCCCAGCATTTT
d_call: TRBD1; j_call: TRBJ1-1; clone_size: -; v_call: TRBV18; cdr3_aa: CASSPKIGQGYLEAFF; cdr3_nt: TGTGCCAGCTCACCAAAGATCGGACAGGGGTATCTTGAAGCTTTCTTT
d_call: -; j_call: TRBJ1-2; clone_size: few; v_call: TRBV10-3; cdr3_aa: CAAQPRRQDGYTF; cdr3_nt: TGTGCCGCGCAGCCACGTAGACAGGATGGCTACACCTTC
d_call: TRBD1; j_call: TRBJ1-5; clone_size: few; v_call: TRBV5-5; cdr3_aa: CASSSTGGNQPQHF; cdr3_nt: TGTGCCAGCAGCTCGACAGGGGGCAATCAGCCCCAGCATTTT
d_call: TRBD1; j_call: TRBJ1-5; clone_size: -; v_call: TRBV28; cdr3_aa: CASSSLQGAREPQHF; cdr3_nt: TGTGCCAGCAGTTCGCTCCAGGGGGCTAGGGAGCCCCAGCATTTT
d_call: TRBD1; j_call: TRBJ2-2; clone_size: few; v_call: TRBV7-2; cdr3_aa: CASSARDRGTGELFF; cdr3_nt: TGTGCCAGCAGCGCCCGGGACAGGGGAACCGGGGAGCTGTTTTTT
d_call: -; j_call: TRBJ2-3; clone_size: few; v_call: TRBV7-2; cdr3_aa: CASSSDWGDTQYF; cdr3_nt: TGTGCCAGCAGCTCCGACTGGGGAGATACGCAGTATTTT
d_call: TRBD1; j_call: TRBJ2-3; clone_size: -; v_call: TRBV11-3; cdr3_aa: CASSFGQGKTDTQYF; cdr3_nt: TGTGCCAGCAGCTTCGGACAGGGCAAGACAGATACGCAGTATTTT
d_call: TRBD2; j_call: TRBJ2-3; clone_size: -; v_call: TRBV19; cdr3_aa: CATVPGLAGDDTQYF; cdr3_nt: TGTGCCACCGTTCCGGGACTAGCGGGAGATGATACGCAGTATTTT
d_call: -; j_call: TRBJ1-6; clone_size: few; v_call: TRBV27; cdr3_aa: CASSLSGGDRTYNSPLHF; cdr3_nt: TGTGCCAGCAGTTTATCGGGGGGAGACAGAACCTATAATTCACCCCTCCACTTT
d_call: -; j_call: TRBJ1-1; clone_size: few; v_call: TRBV6-1; cdr3_aa: CASSEGGTEAFF; cdr3_nt: TGTGCCAGCAGTGAAGGAGGGACTGAAGCTTTCTTT
d_call: -; j_call: TRBJ1-2; clone_size: medium-sized; v_call: TRBV15; cdr3_aa: CATSRGEGSYGYTF; cdr3_nt: TGTGCCACCAGCAGAGGGGAGGGCAGCTATGGCTACACCTTC
d_call: -; j_call: TRBJ1-1; clone_size: -; v_call: TRBV15; cdr3_aa: CATSAQLAGVGDTEAFF; cdr3_nt: TGTGCCACCAGCGCTCAGCTGGCGGGCGTAGGGGACACTGAAGCTTTCTTT
d_call: -; j_call: TRBJ1-3; clone_size: -; v_call: TRBV7-9; cdr3_aa: CASSLDSTSGNTIYF; cdr3_nt: TGTGCCAGCAGCTTGGACAGCACCTCTGGAAACACCATATATTTT
d_call: -; j_call: TRBJ1-1; clone_size: -; v_call: TRBV6-1; cdr3_aa: CASSEAGGTEAFF; cdr3_nt: TGTGCCAGCAGTGAAGCGGGGGGCACTGAAGCTTTCTTT
d_call: -; j_call: TRBJ2-1; clone_size: -; v_call: TRBV7-7; cdr3_aa: CASSANRDNEQFF; cdr3_nt: TGTGCCAGCAGCGCAAATAGGGACAATGAGCAGTTCTTC
d_call: -; j_call: TRBJ1-1; clone_size: -; v_call: TRBV7-9; cdr3_aa: CASRHPGRQNTEAFF; cdr3_nt: TGTGCCAGCAGGCATCCGGGACGTCAGAACACTGAAGCTTTCTTT
d_call: -; j_call: TRBJ1-1; clone_size: -; v_call: TRBV5-1; cdr3_aa: CASSSRPSTEAFF; cdr3_nt: TGCGCCAGCAGCTCACGACCTAGCACTGAAGCTTTCTTT
d_call: TRBD1; j_call: TRBJ1-5; clone_size: -; v_call: TRBV24-1; cdr3_aa: CATSGRGPGQPQHF; cdr3_nt: TGTGCCACCAGCGGCAGGGGGCCAGGTCAGCCCCAGCATTTT
d_call: TRBD1; j_call: TRBJ1-5; clone_size: -; v_call: TRBV19; cdr3_aa: CASSMDRGANQPQHF; cdr3_nt: TGTGCCAGTAGTATGGACAGGGGAGCAAATCAGCCCCAGCATTTT
d_call: -; j_call: TRBJ1-5; clone_size: few; v_call: TRBV6-1; cdr3_aa: CASIIRGGAPSNQPQHF; cdr3_nt: TGTGCCAGCATTATAAGGGGCGGGGCTCCCAGCAATCAGCCCCAGCATTTT